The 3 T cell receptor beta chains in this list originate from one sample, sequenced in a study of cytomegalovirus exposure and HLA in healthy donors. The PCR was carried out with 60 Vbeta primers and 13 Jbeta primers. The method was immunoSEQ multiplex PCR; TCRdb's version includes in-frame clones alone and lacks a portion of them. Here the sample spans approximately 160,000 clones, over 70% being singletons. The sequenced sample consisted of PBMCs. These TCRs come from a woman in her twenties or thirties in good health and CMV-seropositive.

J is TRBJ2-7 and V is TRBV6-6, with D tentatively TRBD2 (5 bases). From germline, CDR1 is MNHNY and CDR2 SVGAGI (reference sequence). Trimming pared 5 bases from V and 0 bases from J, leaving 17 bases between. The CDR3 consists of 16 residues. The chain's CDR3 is CASSPRRRASSYEQYF. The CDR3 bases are TGTGCCAGCAGTCCCCGTAGGCGGGCTAGCTCCTACGAGCAGTACTTC.

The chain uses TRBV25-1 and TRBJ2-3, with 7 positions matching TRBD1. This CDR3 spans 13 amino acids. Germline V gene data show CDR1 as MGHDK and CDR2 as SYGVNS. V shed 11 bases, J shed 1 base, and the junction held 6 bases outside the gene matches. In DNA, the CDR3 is TGTGCCGCAGGGGGTTTAGGCACAGATACGCAGTATTTT. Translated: CAAGGLGTDTQYF.

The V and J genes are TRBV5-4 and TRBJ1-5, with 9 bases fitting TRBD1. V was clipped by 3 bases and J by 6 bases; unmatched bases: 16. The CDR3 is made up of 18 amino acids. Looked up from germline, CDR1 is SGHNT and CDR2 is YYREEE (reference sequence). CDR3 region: CASSWGQGGSTGGQPQHF. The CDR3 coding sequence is TGTGCCAGCAGCTGGGGACAGGGAGGATCAACAGGAGGTCAGCCCCAGCATTTT.